The 28 T cell receptor beta chains reported below all come from one sample, sequenced in a study of blood T cells in healthy people across ages. It was with a sample-barcoded 5' primer and a J-beta primer mix that a second PCR of roughly 7 to 12 cycles was run. TCRdb called the 5' RACE reads again in MiXCR, with one record for every CDR3 protein. The repertoire holds 750,000 to 950,000 distinct CDR3 sequences, with roughly 53% as singletons. The sample consisted of blood. The receptor set was obtained from a man at least 80 years old in good health.

This clonotype has just a few counts. V is TRBV20-1 and J is TRBJ2-3, with 14 bases fitting TRBD2. CDR1 DFQATT and CDR2 SNEGSKA come from the germline V gene (reference sequence). The J segment lost 3 bases and the V segment lost 6 bases, leaving 20 bases of the junction unmatched. The CDR3 extends over 20 amino acids. CDR3 residues: CSAPRTSGRPPGGSTDTQYF. Here the CDR3 DNA reads TGCAGTGCCCCCAGGACTAGCGGGAGGCCGCCCGGGGGCTCGACAGATACGCAGTATTTT.

The chain has TRBV2 and TRBJ1-2, with no clear D. V was shortened by 4 bases and J by 8 bases, with 5 bases between the two germline ends. CDR3 size: 10 residues. The V gene's germline CDR1 is SNHLY and CDR2 FYNNEI. CDR3 protein: CASSVGGYTF. The CDR3 bases are TGTGCCAGCAGTGTTGGGGGCTACACCTTC.

The chain is built from TRBV4-2 and TRBJ1-2; no clear D. Germline values: CDR1 LGHNA, CDR2 YNFKEQ. The CDR3 has 15 amino acids. Trimming took off 0 bases at V and 0 bases at J, with 8 bases between the two ends. This CDR3 is CASSQDPNANYGYTF. CDR3 DNA sequence: TGTGCCAGCAGCCAAGACCCTAATGCTAACTATGGCTACACCTTC.

V is TRBV20-1 and J is TRBJ1-2; no reliable D call. There are 13 residues in the CDR3. Germline V lookup: CDR1 DFQATT, CDR2 SNEGSKA (reference sequence). The ends were cut back, 5 bases at V and 3 bases at J, with 13 bases in the middle. The CDR3 is CSARVQFHYGYTF. Here the CDR3 DNA reads TGCAGTGCTCGCGTGCAATTTCACTATGGCTACACCTTC.

This chain uses TRBV29-1 with TRBJ2-4, with D uncertain. Trimming left V 6 bases short and J 6 bases short, with 15 bases between. CDR3 size: 13 residues. CDR1 SQVTM and CDR2 ANQGSEA come from the germline V gene. CDR3: CSVPTTDGNIQYF. The CDR3 bases are TGCAGCGTCCCCACGACGGACGGAAACATTCAGTACTTC.

This clonotype was seen a handful of times. The V and J genes are TRBV7-9 and TRBJ2-1, with 11 bases lining up with TRBD2. The CDR3 length is 16 residues. Germline loops: CDR1 SEHNR, CDR2 FQNEAQ (reference sequence). V lost 1 base and J lost 5; bases outside the gene matches: 4. CDR3 residues: CASSLGSTSGNNEQFF. The CDR3, as DNA: TGTGCCAGCAGCTTAGGGTCGACTAGCGGGAACAATGAGCAGTTCTTC. Based on the CDR3 plus reference TRBV7-9 and TRBJ2-1, the full variable domain is DTGVSQNPRHKITKRGQNVTFRCDPISEHNRLYWYRQTLGQGPEFLTYFQNEAQLEKSRLLSDRFSAERPKGSFSTLEIQRTEQGDSAMYLCASSLGSTSGNNEQFFGPGTRLTVL.

The chain couples TRBV7-8 to TRBJ2-1; D is ambiguous. CDR1 and CDR2 from the germline V gene are SGHVS and FQNEAQ. Deletions cut 5 bases from V and 9 bases from J, with 8 bases between. CDR3 length: 11 residues. CDR3 nucleotides: TGTGCCAGCAGCCCGCTGACTGAGCAGTTCTTC. Translation: CASSPLTEQFF.

The chain has TRBV7-2 and TRBJ2-6; 7 bases fit TRBD1. With 1 base clipped from V and 3 bases from J, the junction kept 9 bases outside the gene matches. The CDR3 is 18 residues long. Germline loops: CDR1 SGHTA, CDR2 FQGNSA. DNA for the CDR3: TGTGCCAGCAGCTTAGTGGTACAGGGGCTCCTTGGGGCCAACGTCCTGACTTTC. Its translation is CASSLVVQGLLGANVLTF. The complete variable domain, with remaining parts taken from reference TRBV7-2 and TRBJ2-6, reads GAGVSQSPSNKVTEKGKDVELRCDPISGHTALYWYRQSLGQGLEFLIYFQGNSAPDKSGLPSDRFSAERTGGSVSTLTIQRTQQEDSAVYLCASSLVVQGLLGANVLTFGAGSRLTVL.

The rearrangement joins TRBV15 to TRBJ2-4; possibly TRBD1 for D (5 bases). The V gene lost 0 bases and the J gene lost 9 bases, with 12 bases spanning the gap. The CDR3 has 14 residues. CDR1 LNHNV and CDR2 YYDKDF come from the germline V gene (reference sequence). The chain's CDR3 is CATSRDRASGIQYF. CDR3 DNA: TGTGCCACCAGCAGAGACAGGGCCTCTGGCATTCAGTACTTC.

The V gene is TRBV20-1, the J gene TRBJ2-2; 11 nucleotides match TRBD2. Germline V gene sequence: CDR1 DFQATT, CDR2 SNEGSKA (reference sequence). V trimming: 1 base; J trimming: 2 bases; junction bases outside the gene matches: 3. This CDR3 comprises 16 residues. CDR3 in amino acids: CSARVGTSGNTGELFF. The CDR3 DNA reads as TGCAGTGCTAGAGTAGGGACTAGCGGAAACACCGGGGAGCTGTTTTTT.

The chain has TRBV7-9 and TRBJ1-2; D is unresolved. This CDR3 has 17 residues. Trimming cost V 0 bases and J 2 bases, with 16 bases left between them. Per the germline V gene, CDR1 is SEHNR and CDR2 is FQNEAQ (reference sequence). The CDR3 loop reads CASSLAAWDPKNYGYTF. The CDR3 nucleotides read TGTGCCAGCAGCTTAGCGGCTTGGGATCCGAAAAACTATGGCTACACCTTC. Looking up the rest from reference TRBV7-9 and TRBJ1-2 gives the full variable domain: DTGVSQNPRHKITKRGQNVTFRCDPISEHNRLYWYRQTLGQGPEFLTYFQNEAQLEKSRLLSDRFSAERPKGSFSTLEIQRTEQGDSAMYLCASSLAAWDPKNYGYTFGSGTRLTVV.

The chain joins TRBV7-9 to TRBJ2-1; D unclear. The CDR3 consists of 14 residues. V was shortened by 4 bases and J by 3 bases, with 10 bases between the two germline ends. Germline CDR1 reads SEHNR; CDR2 reads FQNEAQ (reference sequence). The CDR3 loop is CASSSSTVYNEQFF. The CDR3 nucleotides are TGTGCCAGCAGCTCCAGTACAGTCTACAATGAGCAGTTCTTC.

This rearrangement joins TRBV7-2 to TRBJ2-3, with 7 bases fitting TRBD1. The V gene end was trimmed by 4 bases and the J gene end by 0 bases; junction bases not matched to a gene: 4. Germline CDR1 is SGHTA and CDR2 is FQGNSA. The CDR3 sequence is 15 residues long. The CDR3: CASSSWTGSTDTQYF. CDR3 sequence (DNA): TGTGCCAGCAGCTCTTGGACAGGTAGCACAGATACGCAGTATTTT.

The chain recombines TRBV7-2 with TRBJ2-5; D unclear. Germline V gene sequence: CDR1 SGHTA, CDR2 FQGNSA. Trimming pared 4 bases from V and 5 bases from J, leaving 8 bases between. This CDR3 has 12 amino acids. DNA for the CDR3: TGTGCCAGCAGCTCTCGTCTGGAGACCCAGTACTTC. It yields the protein CASSSRLETQYF.

This clonotype was counted a single time. V and J are TRBV6-6 and TRBJ2-3; perhaps D is TRBD1 or TRBD2 (5 bases each). The CDR3 runs 13 residues. CDR1 and CDR2 from the germline V gene are MNHNY and SVGAGI (reference sequence). Trimming removed 7 bases at V and 4 bases at J, with 12 bases between. In DNA form, the CDR3 reads TGTGCCAGCACCGGGGACCAGGCAGATACGCAGTATTTT. It specifies CASTGDQADTQYF.

This clonotype was counted only a few times. The chain recombines TRBV20-1 with TRBJ2-1, with 7 bases matching TRBD2. V was clipped by 0 bases and J by 13 bases; unmatched bases: 15. The CDR3 has 15 amino acids. CDR1 DFQATT and CDR2 SNEGSKA come from the germline V gene (reference sequence). As DNA, the CDR3 is TGCAGTGCTAGAGATCGAGGGTCCCAGCGGGGCAGACAGTTCTTC. Translating gives CSARDRGSQRGRQFF.

This clonotype was seen a single time. The V call is TRBV14, the J call TRBJ2-7; D gene ambiguous. V dropped 1 base and J dropped 1 base, with 8 bases sitting between them. Germline V gene lookup returns CDR1 SGHDN and CDR2 FVKESK. The CDR3 extends over 14 amino acids. CDR3 DNA: TGTGCCAGCAGCCAAGTCGACGGTTCCTACGAGCAGTACTTC. Its protein product is CASSQVDGSYEQYF.

The chain uses TRBV2 and TRBJ2-7, with 8 bases matching TRBD2. The CDR3 runs to 14 residues. V lost 6 bases, J lost 2 bases, and 6 bases stayed unmatched. CDR1 and CDR2 from the germline V gene are SNHLY and FYNNEI. The CDR3 DNA sequence: TGTGCCAGCAGCCTTAGCGGGACTACCTACGAGCAGTACTTC. It is translated as CASSLSGTTYEQYF. The whole variable domain, filled in from reference TRBV2 and TRBJ2-7, reads EPEVTQTPSHQVTQMGQEVILRCVPISNHLYFYWYRQILGQKVEFLVSFYNNEISEKSEIFDDQFSVERPDGSNFTLKIRSTKLEDSAMYFCASSLSGTTYEQYFGPGTRLTVT.

Remarks on this clonotype: The CDR3 does not end in the conserved phenylalanine or tryptophan, so this is likely a read error. The gene calls are TRBV20-1 and TRBJ2-7; D is unclear. The germline gives CDR1 DFQATT, CDR2 SNEGSKA (reference sequence). Trimming took 1 base from V and 1 from J, leaving 8 bases between them. CDR3 length equals 13 residues. The CDR3, as DNA: TGCAGTGCTAGAGGGGGTGATTCCTACGAGCAGTACTTA. Translation gives CSARGGDSYEQYL.

In this sample, this clonotype turned up once. V and J are TRBV6-6 and TRBJ2-5, with 9 bases lining up with TRBD2. With 6 bases clipped from V and 3 bases from J, the junction kept 5 bases outside the gene matches. Germline-derived CDR1 and CDR2 are MNHNY and SVGAGI (reference sequence). This CDR3 is built from 14 residues. CDR3 DNA: TGTGCCAGCAGAATTAGCGGGAGCGAAGAGACCCAGTACTTC. It is translated as CASRISGSEETQYF.

CDR3: CASSPEELGKQYF. In DNA, the CDR3 is TGCGCCAGCAGCCCCGAAGAGCTGGGTAAGCAGTACTTC. The chain combines TRBV5-1 with TRBJ2-7; no clear D. V was shortened by 4 bases and J by 8 bases, with 16 bases between the two germline ends. Per germline, CDR1 SGHRS and CDR2 YFSETQ. CDR3 length: 13 residues.

Only a few counts were recorded for this clonotype. The chain recombines TRBV5-1 with TRBJ2-3, with TRBD2 identical over 9 bases. The germline gives CDR1 SGHRS, CDR2 YFSETQ. The trim removed 0 bases at V and 4 bases at J, leaving 9 bases unmatched. The CDR3 contains 17 residues. The DNA of the CDR3 is TGCGCCAGCAGCTTGGGTACCCGTAGCGGGAGTTCAGATACGCAGTATTTT. Translation: CASSLGTRSGSSDTQYF.

V is TRBV5-1 and J is TRBJ1-4; 10 bases agree with TRBD1. Unmatched junction bases numbered 5, after V lost 2 bases and J lost 4 bases. From germline, CDR1 is SGHRS and CDR2 YFSETQ. The CDR3 contains 16 residues. The CDR3 protein is CASSFGTGEHNEKLFF. CDR3 nucleotide sequence: TGCGCCAGCAGCTTCGGGACAGGGGAGCATAATGAAAAACTGTTTTTT.

V and J are TRBV9 and TRBJ1-1; 8 nucleotides line up with TRBD1. The germline gives CDR1 SGDLS, CDR2 YYNGEE. CDR3 length: 15 residues. V lost 0 bases and J lost 11; bases outside the gene matches: 12. CDR3 residues: CASSVESRTGSRAFF. The CDR3 DNA follows: TGTGCCAGCAGCGTAGAATCTCGGACAGGGTCTCGGGCTTTCTTT.

The rearrangement joins TRBV29-1 to TRBJ1-2; 9 bases map to TRBD1. The CDR3 loop spans 14 amino acids. CDR1 and CDR2 (germline): SQVTM, ANQGSEA. Trimming removed 0 bases from V and 7 bases from J; junction bases left unmatched: 6. CDR3 protein: CSVEDLDRGSGYTF. In DNA form, the CDR3 reads TGCAGCGTTGAAGATCTGGACAGGGGTTCTGGCTACACCTTC.

In this sample, this clonotype turned up a few times. The gene calls are TRBV15 and TRBJ2-4, with 8 bases aligning to TRBD2. Germline trimming cut 4 bases from V and 6 bases from J; bases unmatched to any gene: 2. CDR1 LNHNV and CDR2 YYDKDF come from the germline V gene (reference sequence). The CDR3 runs to 13 residues. CDR3 sequence reads: CATSNGLANIQYF. The CDR3 nucleotides are TGTGCCACCAGCAATGGACTAGCAAACATTCAGTACTTC. The full variable domain, rest sourced from reference TRBV15 and TRBJ2-4, is DAMVIQNPRYQVTQFGKPVTLSCSQTLNHNVMYWYQQKSSQAPKLLFHYYDKDFNNEADTPDNFQSRRPNTSFCFLDIRSPGLGDTAMYLCATSNGLANIQYFGAGTRLSVL.

V and J are TRBV20-1 and TRBJ2-7; 7 bases are shared with TRBD2. CDR3 size: 18 residues. After removal of 5 bases from V and 2 bases from J, the junction contained 21 bases not matched to a gene. Germline V lookup: CDR1 DFQATT, CDR2 SNEGSKA (reference sequence). The CDR3 nucleotides read TGCAGTGCTCCCGGGCGGGGGTTTCGCGGGAGCCACACCTACGAGCAGTACTTC. This gives the protein CSAPGRGFRGSHTYEQYF.

The chain has TRBV7-6 and TRBJ2-6; 12 bases fit TRBD1. The CDR3 covers 18 residues. Germline CDR1 and CDR2: SGHVS and FNYEAQ. V lost 4 bases to trimming and J lost 3 bases; unmatched junction nucleotides: 7. This CDR3 reads CASSYAGTGGFGANVLTF. In DNA, the CDR3 is TGTGCCAGCAGCTACGCCGGGACAGGGGGCTTTGGGGCCAACGTCCTGACTTTC.